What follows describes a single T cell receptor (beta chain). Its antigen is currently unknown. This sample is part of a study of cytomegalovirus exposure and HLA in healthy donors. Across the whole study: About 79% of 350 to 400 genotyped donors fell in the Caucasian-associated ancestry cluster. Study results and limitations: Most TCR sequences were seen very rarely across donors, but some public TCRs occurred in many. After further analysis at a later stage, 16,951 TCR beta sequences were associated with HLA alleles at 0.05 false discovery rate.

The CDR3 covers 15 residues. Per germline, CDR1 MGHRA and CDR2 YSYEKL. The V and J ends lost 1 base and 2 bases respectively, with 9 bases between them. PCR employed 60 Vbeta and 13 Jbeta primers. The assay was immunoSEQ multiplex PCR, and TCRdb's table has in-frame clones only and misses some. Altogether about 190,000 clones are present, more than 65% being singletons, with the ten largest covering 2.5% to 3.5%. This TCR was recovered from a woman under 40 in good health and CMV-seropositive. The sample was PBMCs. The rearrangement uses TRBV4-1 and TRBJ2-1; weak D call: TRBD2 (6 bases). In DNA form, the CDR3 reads TGCGCCAGCAGCCAAGCGGGAGTGGCCTACAATGAGCAGTTCTTC. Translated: CASSQAGVAYNEQFF.